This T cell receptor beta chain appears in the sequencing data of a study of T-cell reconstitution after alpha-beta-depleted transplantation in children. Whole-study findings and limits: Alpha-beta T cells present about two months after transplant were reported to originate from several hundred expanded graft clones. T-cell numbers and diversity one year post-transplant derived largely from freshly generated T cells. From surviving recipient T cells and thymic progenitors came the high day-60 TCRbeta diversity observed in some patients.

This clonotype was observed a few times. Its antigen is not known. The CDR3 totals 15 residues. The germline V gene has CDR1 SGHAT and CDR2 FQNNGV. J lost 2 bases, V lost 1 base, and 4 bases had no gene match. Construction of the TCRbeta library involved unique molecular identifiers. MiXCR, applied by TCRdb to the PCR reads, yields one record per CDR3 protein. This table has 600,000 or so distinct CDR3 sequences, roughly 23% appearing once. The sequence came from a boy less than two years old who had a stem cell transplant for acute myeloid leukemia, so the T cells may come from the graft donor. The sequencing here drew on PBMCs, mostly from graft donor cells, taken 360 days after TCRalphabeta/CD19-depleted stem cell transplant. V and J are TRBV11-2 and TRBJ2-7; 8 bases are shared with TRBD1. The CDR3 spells CASSLAGTGPYEQYF. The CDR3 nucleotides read TGTGCCAGCAGCTTAGCCGGGACAGGTCCCTACGAGCAGTACTTC.